One sample yielded the 31 T cell receptor beta chains listed below, sequenced in a study of molecular identifiers for immune sequencing clone quantification. TCRdb itself ran the PCR reads through MiXCR, one entry per CDR3 protein. Among about 640,000 distinct CDR3 sequences listed, nearly 20% were seen once. Source material: naive CD8+ T cells from blood, with Jurkat cell RNA spiked in. This sample's subset: FACS-sorted CD8+CD4-CCR7+CD45RA+ naive T cells. Receptors originate from a human donor in good health. Some libraries in this study had Jurkat cell RNA spiked in.

As to this clonotype: This may arise from a read error, as a much more abundant clone is one base away. This chain uses TRBV5-6 with TRBJ1-1; 8 bases agree with TRBD1. This CDR3 comprises 14 residues. Germline CDR1 is SGHDT and CDR2 is YYEEEE. In DNA, the CDR3 is TGTACCAGCAGATATGCAGGGGGCGGTCCTGAAGCTTTCTTT. This codes for CTSRYAGGGPEAFF.

The table lists this clonotype with a few counts. Germline and junction disagree at one end, which may indicate a read error. The chain joins TRBV6-2 or TRBV6-3 to TRBJ2-7, with 7 bases aligning to TRBD1. The CDR3 runs to 12 residues. Germline CDR1 is MNHEY and CDR2 is SVGEGT. CDR3 sequence: CASSFSHGTANF. As DNA, the CDR3 is TGTGCCAGCAGTTTCTCACACGGGACAGCAAACTTC.

The genes are TRBV25-1 and TRBJ2-2, with TRBD2 as a possible D gene (6 bases). V was shortened by 5 bases and J by 9 bases, with 16 bases between the two germline ends. This CDR3 has 14 amino acids. CDR1 is MGHDK and CDR2 is SYGVNS in the germline V gene. The CDR3 DNA is TGTGCCAGCAGTCCGGGGGTGCTCGGCAGGGAGCTGTTTTTT. The encoded protein is CASSPGVLGRELFF.

This clonotype was detected a few times. The J gene is TRBJ2-1, the V gene TRBV6-6; D remains ambiguous. V lost 2 bases and J 4 bases, leaving 9 bases between the germline ends. CDR1 MNHNY and CDR2 SVGAGI come from the germline V gene (reference sequence). This CDR3 is 14 amino acids long. CDR3 protein: CASSYMVAYNEQFF. Here the CDR3 DNA reads TGTGCCAGCAGTTACATGGTTGCTTACAATGAGCAGTTCTTC.

This clonotype was seen a handful of times. The CDR3 DNA follows: TGCAGTGCCCCGACTATCGGTAGCTCCTACGAGCAGTACTTC. Translated, it gives CSAPTIGSSYEQYF. V gene TRBV20-1 combines with J gene TRBJ2-7, with D tentatively TRBD2 (5 bases). The germline gives CDR1 DFQATT, CDR2 SNEGSKA (reference sequence). V shed 6 bases and J shed 0 bases, with 15 bases lying between them. This CDR3 comprises 14 residues.

This clonotype was seen repeatedly, ten times or more. The chain carries TRBV12-3 or TRBV12-4 and TRBJ1-1; D is possibly TRBD1 (6 bases). The germline V and J ends were trimmed by 6 bases and 5 bases, with 16 bases remaining between them. This CDR3 is 14 amino acids long. The CDR3 nucleotides read TGTGCCAGCAGCCGCTTCGGGGGCGGTACTGAAGCTTTCTTT. Protein product: CASSRFGGGTEAFF.

A word on this clonotype: This clone may be a read error of a much larger clone one base away. V is TRBV3-1 and J is TRBJ2-5; no definite D call. Per the germline V gene, CDR1 is LGHDT and CDR2 is YNNKEL (reference sequence). This CDR3 spans 16 amino acids. V was cut by 0 bases and J by 9 bases, with 20 bases left in between. The CDR3 reads CASSQDVAVQLEAQYF. In DNA, the CDR3 is TGTGCCAGCAGCCAAGATGTTGCGGTCCAACTTGAGGCCCAGTACTTC.

On this clonotype: A read error may explain this, as a much larger clone is one base away. V and J are TRBV5-3 and TRBJ2-5; 11 positions agree with TRBD2. TRBV5-3 is an ORF, and what it does is uncertain. The CDR3 consists of 15 residues. The CDR3 nucleotides are TGTGCCAGCAGCCAGACTAGCGGGAACCAAGGGACCCAGTACTTC. It specifies CASSQTSGNQGTQYF.

This chain connects TRBV6-2 or TRBV6-3 to TRBJ2-1; weak D call: TRBD2 (5 bases). The germline gives CDR1 MNHEY, CDR2 SVGEGT. This CDR3 contains 15 residues. Trimming removed 2 bases from V and 0 bases from J, with 8 bases in between. CDR3 coding DNA: TGTGCCAGCAGTTACCTAGGGAGCTCCTACAATGAGCAGTTCTTC. Translated: CASSYLGSSYNEQFF.

The chain recombines TRBV2 with TRBJ1-5; D ambiguous. CDR3 length: 13 residues. Trimming took 8 bases from V and 4 from J, leaving 12 bases between them. Germline lookup yields CDR1 SNHLY and CDR2 FYNNEI. CDR3 protein: CASPKGGNQPQHF. DNA of the CDR3: TGTGCCAGCCCCAAGGGAGGGAATCAGCCCCAGCATTTT.

The sample holds many counts of this clonotype. V is TRBV5-1 and J is TRBJ2-7, with TRBD2 as a possible D gene (5 bases). The CDR3 loop spans 13 amino acids. V dropped 0 bases and J dropped 7 bases, with 11 bases sitting between them. Germline loops: CDR1 SGHRS, CDR2 YFSETQ. As DNA, the CDR3 is TGCGCCAGCAGCTTGGAGCTAGCTGGGGAGCAGTACTTC. It specifies CASSLELAGEQYF. The whole variable domain, filled in from reference TRBV5-1 and TRBJ2-7, reads KAGVTQTPRYLIKTRGQQVTLSCSPISGHRSVSWYQQTPGQGLQFLFEYFSETQRNKGNFPGRFSGRQFSNSRSEMNVSTLELGDSALYLCASSLELAGEQYFGPGTRLTVT.

This clonotype has ten or more counts. The chain joins TRBV5-4 to TRBJ2-2, with unresolved D. The germline V and J ends were trimmed by 9 bases and 5 bases, with 26 bases remaining between them. In germline, CDR1 is SGHNT, CDR2 YYREEE (reference sequence). CDR3 length: 17 amino acids. CDR3 protein: CATDRREAATPTGELFF. The CDR3, as DNA: TGTGCCACCGACCGGCGCGAGGCGGCCACTCCAACCGGGGAGCTGTTTTTT.

This clonotype was recorded many times. The rearrangement uses TRBV27 and TRBJ2-7; D gene unclear. The ends were cut back, 0 bases at V and 0 bases at J, with 9 bases in the middle. CDR1 is MNHEY and CDR2 is SMNVEV in the germline V gene (reference sequence). The CDR3 totals 15 residues. CDR3 nucleotide sequence: TGTGCCAGCAGTTTATCGAGTCGCAGCTCCTACGAGCAGTACTTC. Translation: CASSLSSRSSYEQYF.

As for this clonotype: One junction end does not reproduce the germline sequence, and a read error may be involved. The chain links TRBV5-3 to TRBJ1-2, with 8 bases aligning to TRBD1. TRBV5-3 is identified as an open reading frame with a role that is uncertain. This CDR3 contains 15 residues. The chain's CDR3 is CASSLRGTGSYGYTF. The CDR3 DNA sequence: TGTGCCAGCAGCTTGCGGGGGACAGGCTCCTATGGCTACACCTTC.

This clonotype has at least ten counts. The V and J genes are TRBV4-1 and TRBJ1-5, with D maybe TRBD1 (5 bases). The CDR3 covers 16 residues. V lost 0 bases and J 6 bases, leaving 15 bases between the germline ends. The germline V gene encodes CDR1 MGHRA and CDR2 YSYEKL. The DNA of the CDR3 is TGCGCCAGCAGCCAAGATGGTGGGCAGGGAAGTCAGCCCCAGCATTTT. This encodes CASSQDGGQGSQPQHF.

This clonotype is a singleton in its sample. This may arise from a read error, as a much more abundant clone is one base away. The chain has TRBV9 and TRBJ1-4; possible D gene TRBD1, 5 bases. The CDR3 covers 15 residues. Looked up from germline, CDR1 is SGDLS and CDR2 is YYNGEE. CDR3 protein: CANSLSGASNEKLFF. DNA of the CDR3: TGTGCCAACAGCCTATCCGGGGCCTCTAATGAAAAACTGTTTTTT.

To note about this clonotype: This sequence may be a read error, since a much larger clone differs from it by one base. The chain employs TRBV5-1 and TRBJ2-7; the D gene could be TRBD1 or TRBD2 (6 bases each). The CDR3 spans 15 residues. V was clipped by 4 bases and J by 5 bases, with 19 bases between them. CDR1 and CDR2 (germline): SGHRS, YFSETQ. The CDR3 DNA reads TGCGCCAGCAGCCCCTCCGGGGGCCAACTCCACGAGCAGTACTTC. Translated, it gives CASSPSGGQLHEQYF.

This clonotype was detected many times. The V gene is TRBV4-3, the J gene TRBJ1-5, with D unclear. This CDR3 region has 14 residues. V was clipped by 0 bases and J by 7 bases, with 10 bases between them. Germline loops: CDR1 LGHNA, CDR2 YSLEER. The CDR3 sequence: CASSQDIGGQPQHF. CDR3 in DNA: TGCGCCAGCAGCCAAGATATTGGCGGGCAGCCCCAGCATTTT.

This clonotype has a count of ten or more. This chain links TRBV7-9 with TRBJ1-6; D is uncertain. Trimming removed 4 bases from V and 5 bases from J, with 18 bases in between. The CDR3 has 17 amino acids. Germline CDR1 SEHNR, CDR2 FQNEAQ (reference sequence). This chain's CDR3 is CASSSPLEENDNSPLHF. Written as DNA, the CDR3 is TGTGCCAGCAGCTCCCCGTTAGAGGAAAACGATAATTCACCCCTCCACTTT.

This clonotype was seen many times. The J gene is TRBJ2-2, the V gene TRBV7-9; D unresolved. Looked up from germline, CDR1 is SEHNR and CDR2 is FQNEAQ (reference sequence). This CDR3 is built from 14 residues. The ends were cut back, 1 base at V and 5 bases at J, with 8 bases in the middle. The CDR3 bases are TGTGCCAGCAGCTTAGTTTTGTTGACCGGGGAGCTGTTTTTT. This translates into CASSLVLLTGELFF.

This clonotype has only a few counts. The J gene is TRBJ1-1, the V gene TRBV2; D uncertain. CDR1 and CDR2 from the germline V gene are SNHLY and FYNNEI. This CDR3 is built from 15 residues. The ends were cut back, 4 bases at V and 3 bases at J, with 15 bases in the middle. The CDR3: CASSVSEETHTEAFF. CDR3 nucleotides: TGTGCCAGCAGTGTGAGTGAGGAGACGCACACTGAAGCTTTCTTT.

J is TRBJ2-2 and V is TRBV3-1; D gene ambiguous. The germline gives CDR1 LGHDT, CDR2 YNNKEL (reference sequence). Trimming cost V 6 bases and J 2 bases, with 16 bases left between them. The CDR3 runs 16 residues. CDR3 sequence reads: CASSPTGTKNTGELFF. The CDR3 DNA reads TGTGCCAGCAGTCCGACTGGCACGAAAAACACCGGGGAGCTGTTTTTT.

Note on this clonotype: No conserved phenylalanine or tryptophan is present at the end of the CDR3, so a read error is the likely explanation. J is TRBJ2-7 and V is TRBV19; tentatively, D is TRBD1 or TRBD2 (6 bases each). This CDR3 spans 14 amino acids. V was cut by 3 bases and J by 4 bases, with 13 bases left in between. CDR1 LNHDA and CDR2 SQIVND come from the germline V gene (reference sequence). The CDR3 DNA sequence: TGTGCCAGTAGTATTGGCCAGGGGACTTACGAGCAGTACTCC. It translates to CASSIGQGTYEQYS.

Comments on this clonotype: A much larger clone is a single base away; this may be a read error. The rearrangement uses TRBV7-6 and TRBJ2-3; 11 positions match TRBD2. The CDR3 has 18 residues. The V gene's germline CDR1 is SGHVS and CDR2 FNYEAQ. Here the CDR3 DNA reads TGTGCCAGCAGCGCGACAATACTGAGACTAGCGGGAACAGATGCGCAGTATTTT. This codes for CASSATILRLAGTDAQYF.

This clonotype occurred many times. The V call is TRBV4-3, the J call TRBJ2-7; TRBD1 matches at 8 bases. The CDR3 runs to 15 residues. V dropped 9 bases and J dropped 3; count of bases not matched to a gene: 13. Germline assignment: CDR1 LGHNA and CDR2 YSLEER. CDR3 loop: CASFRTGSLFYEQYF. The CDR3 DNA reads TGCGCCAGTTTCCGGACAGGGAGTCTTTTCTACGAGCAGTACTTC.

The sample holds one count of this clonotype. The chain carries TRBV10-2 and TRBJ2-7, with a possible D match to TRBD1 (5 bases). V lost 5 bases and J 2 bases, leaving 13 bases between the germline ends. This CDR3 region has 14 residues. Germline lookup yields CDR1 WSHSY and CDR2 SAAADI. Here the CDR3 DNA reads TGCGCCAGCAGTATTCATGACAGCCCCTACGAGCAGTACTTC. Amino acid sequence: CASSIHDSPYEQYF.

The chain has TRBV27 and TRBJ2-4; D may be TRBD1 or TRBD2 (5 bases each). CDR1 MNHEY and CDR2 SMNVEV come from the germline V gene (reference sequence). Trimming took 8 bases from V and 6 from J, leaving 17 bases between them. This CDR3 has 14 residues. The CDR3 is CASSAGAGLNIQYF. For the CDR3, the DNA is TGTGCCAGCTCTGCCGGGGCAGGGTTAAACATTCAGTACTTC.

At least ten counts were recorded for this clonotype. The J gene is TRBJ2-7, the V gene TRBV27; 9 positions match TRBD2. CDR3 length: 15 residues. V lost 4 bases to trimming and J lost 2 bases; unmatched junction nucleotides: 6. Germline V gene data show CDR1 as MNHEY and CDR2 as SMNVEV (reference sequence). The CDR3 DNA follows: TGTGCCAGCAGTTGGGGACTAGCTGGGCCCTACGAGCAGTACTTC. This codes for CASSWGLAGPYEQYF.

The sample holds many counts of this clonotype. The CDR3 coding sequence is TGTGCCAGTGAGCGGGGTCGCAATCAGCCCCAGCATTTT. It specifies CASERGRNQPQHF. V gene TRBV6-2 or TRBV6-3 combines with J gene TRBJ1-5, with no clear D. V was cut by 9 bases and J by 2 bases, with 11 bases left in between. There are 13 residues in the CDR3. Germline CDR1 reads MNHEY; CDR2 reads SVGEGT.

This clonotype was counted only a few times. This sequence joins TRBV27 and TRBJ2-2; no clear D gene. In germline, CDR1 is MNHEY, CDR2 SMNVEV (reference sequence). Trimming cost V 4 bases and J 4 bases, with 13 bases left between them. The CDR3 consists of 15 residues. The CDR3 coding sequence is TGTGCCAGCAGTTCCATCAATAGCCTCACCGGGGAGCTGTTTTTT. This translates into CASSSINSLTGELFF.

J is TRBJ1-1 and V is TRBV7-9, with D unresolved. This CDR3 is 14 amino acids long. V was pared by 6 bases and J by 2 bases, with 13 bases between. Looked up from germline, CDR1 is SEHNR and CDR2 is FQNEAQ (reference sequence). DNA for the CDR3: TGTGCCAGCAGTTCCTCGGGGATAAACACTGAAGCTTTCTTT. Amino acid sequence: CASSSSGINTEAFF.